A single sample is the source of the 8 T cell receptor beta chains below, sequenced in a study of blood T cell repertoires in COVID-19. The protocol was immunoSEQ multiplex PCR, while the TCRdb copy is restricted to in-frame clones and leaves out a portion. The sample contains 250,000 or so clones, 75% to 85% of which appear only once. The sample was peripheral blood. All receptors derive from a man aged 35 to 55 who had recovered from COVID-19.

This clone was observed a handful of times. The chain carries TRBV11-2 and TRBJ1-4; D might be TRBD1 (5 bases). The CDR3 is 14 residues long. CDR1 and CDR2 from the germline V gene are SGHAT and FQNNGV. Trimming pared 5 bases from V and 6 bases from J, leaving 13 bases between. The CDR3 region is CASSVDGGYEKLFF. The CDR3 DNA reads TGTGCCAGCAGCGTTGACGGGGGGTATGAAAAACTGTTTTTT.

This clone occurred a few times. The gene calls are TRBV4-1 and TRBJ2-1; 13 bases line up with TRBD2. The CDR3 has 18 amino acids. J gave up 7 bases and V 1 base, and 10 bases lay outside the gene matches. CDR1 MGHRA and CDR2 YSYEKL come from the germline V gene. CDR3 sequence reads: CASSQVDMGLAGWNEQFF. CDR3 DNA: TGCGCCAGCAGCCAAGTCGATATGGGACTAGCGGGATGGAATGAGCAGTTCTTC.

V is TRBV10-2 and J is TRBJ2-7, with 8 bases identical to TRBD2. Germline loops: CDR1 WSHSY, CDR2 SAAADI. V lost 6 bases, J lost 3 bases, and 4 bases stayed unmatched. The CDR3 length is 13 residues. The CDR3 DNA sequence: TGCGCCAGCAGCAGAGCGGGAGTCTACGAGCAGTACTTC. Its translation is CASSRAGVYEQYF.

This chain connects TRBV6-2 or TRBV6-3 to TRBJ2-3, with 8 nucleotides matching TRBD2. This CDR3 comprises 14 residues. V lost 5 bases and J lost 5; bases outside the gene matches: 6. CDR1 and CDR2 from the germline V gene are MNHEY and SVGEGT. For the CDR3, the DNA is TGTGCCAGCAGTGCACGGGGGGGCGAAGATACGCAGTATTTT. It codes for CASSARGGEDTQYF.

The count of this clone is one. The same CDR3 arises from other DNA sequences in this sample as well. The chain combines TRBV19 with TRBJ2-5; 11 bases match TRBD2. The CDR3 length is 14 residues. V lost 4 bases, J lost 3 bases, and 1 base stayed unmatched. CDR1 is LNHDA, CDR2 SQIVND, per germline (reference sequence). In DNA form, the CDR3 reads TGTGCCAGTAGTACGACTAGCGGGAAAGAGACCCAGTACTTC. Amino acid sequence: CASSTTSGKETQYF.

The gene calls are TRBV4-1 and TRBJ2-7, with 7 bases matching TRBD2. The V and J ends lost 1 base and 3 bases, in that order; junction bases with no gene match: 6. The CDR3 extends over 15 amino acids. Per the germline V gene, CDR1 is MGHRA and CDR2 is YSYEKL. CDR3 residues: CASSQVGGSGYEQYF. The CDR3, as DNA: TGCGCCAGCAGCCAAGTTGGCGGGAGCGGCTACGAGCAGTACTTC.

The rearrangement joins TRBV20-1 to TRBJ2-3, with D perhaps TRBD2 (6 bases). The V end lost 3 bases, the J end lost 5 bases, and 15 bases lay between the germline ends. The CDR3 is 14 amino acids. Germline V gives CDR1 DFQATT, CDR2 SNEGSKA (reference sequence). In DNA form, the CDR3 reads TGCAGTGCTAGTTCGTCTAGCGACAGAGATACGCAGTATTTT. Translated: CSASSSSDRDTQYF.

The chain recombines TRBV29-1 with TRBJ2-1; D is uncertain. The CDR3 is made up of 13 amino acids. Germline V CDR1 and CDR2: SQVTM, ANQGSEA. V was trimmed by 2 bases and J by 5 bases, leaving 10 bases between them. The CDR3 DNA follows: TGCAGCGTTGAAAGAAACAGAGACAATGAGCAGTTCTTC. It is translated as CSVERNRDNEQFF.